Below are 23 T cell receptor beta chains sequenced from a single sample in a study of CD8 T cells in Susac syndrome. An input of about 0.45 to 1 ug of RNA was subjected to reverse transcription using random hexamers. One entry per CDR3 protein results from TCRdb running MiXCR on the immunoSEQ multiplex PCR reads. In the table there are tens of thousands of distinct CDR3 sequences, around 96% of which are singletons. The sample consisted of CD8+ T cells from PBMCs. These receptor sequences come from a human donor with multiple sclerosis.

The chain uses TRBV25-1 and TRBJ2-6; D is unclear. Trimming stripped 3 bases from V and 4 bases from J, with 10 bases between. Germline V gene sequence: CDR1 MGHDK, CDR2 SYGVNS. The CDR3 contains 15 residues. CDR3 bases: TGTGCCAGCAGTGAGCCCGGAGCGGGGGCCAACGTCCTGACTTTC. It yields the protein CASSEPGAGANVLTF. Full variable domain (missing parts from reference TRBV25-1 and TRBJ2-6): EADIYQTPRYLVIGTGKKITLECSQTMGHDKMYWYQQDPGMELHLIHYSYGVNSTEKGDLSSESTVSRIRTEHFPLTLESARPSHTSQYLCASSEPGAGANVLTFGAGSRLTVL.

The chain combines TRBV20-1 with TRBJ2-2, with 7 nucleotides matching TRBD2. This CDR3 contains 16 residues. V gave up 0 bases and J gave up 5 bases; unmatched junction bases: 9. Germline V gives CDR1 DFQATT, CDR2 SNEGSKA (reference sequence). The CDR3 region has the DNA TGCAGTGCTAGAGATGGGAGGGGCGATTATACCGGGGAGCTGTTTTTT. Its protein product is CSARDGRGDYTGELFF.

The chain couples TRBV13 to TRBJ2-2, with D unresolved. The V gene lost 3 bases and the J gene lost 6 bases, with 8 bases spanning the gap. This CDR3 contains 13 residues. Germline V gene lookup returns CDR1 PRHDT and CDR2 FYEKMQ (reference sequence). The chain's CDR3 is CASSLWEAGELFF. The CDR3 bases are TGTGCCAGCAGCTTGTGGGAAGCCGGGGAGCTGTTTTTT. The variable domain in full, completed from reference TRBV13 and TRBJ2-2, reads AAGVIQSPRHLIKEKRETATLKCYPIPRHDTVYWYQQGPGQDPQFLISFYEKMQSDKGSIPDRFSAQQFSDYHSELNMSSLELGDSALYFCASSLWEAGELFFGEGSRLTVL.

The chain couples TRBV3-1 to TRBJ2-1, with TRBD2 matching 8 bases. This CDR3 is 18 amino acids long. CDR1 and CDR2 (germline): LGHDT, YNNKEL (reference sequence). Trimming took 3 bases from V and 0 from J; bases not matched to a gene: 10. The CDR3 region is CASSQIRLAGPSYNEQFF. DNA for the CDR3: TGTGCCAGCAGCCAGATTCGGCTAGCGGGTCCCTCCTACAATGAGCAGTTCTTC.

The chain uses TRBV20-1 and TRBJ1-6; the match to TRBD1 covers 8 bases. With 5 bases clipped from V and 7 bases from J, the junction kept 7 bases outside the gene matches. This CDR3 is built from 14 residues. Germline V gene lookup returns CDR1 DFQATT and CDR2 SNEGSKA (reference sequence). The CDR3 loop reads CSAVGQAANSPLHF. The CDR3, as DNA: TGCAGTGCTGTGGGACAGGCCGCCAATTCACCCCTCCACTTT.

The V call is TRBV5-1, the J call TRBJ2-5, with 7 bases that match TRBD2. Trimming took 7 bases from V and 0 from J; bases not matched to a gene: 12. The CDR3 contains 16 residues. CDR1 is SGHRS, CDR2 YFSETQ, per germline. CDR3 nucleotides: TGCGCCAGCCAACGGAGCATCGGGGGGTACCAAGAGACCCAGTACTTC. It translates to CASQRSIGGYQETQYF.

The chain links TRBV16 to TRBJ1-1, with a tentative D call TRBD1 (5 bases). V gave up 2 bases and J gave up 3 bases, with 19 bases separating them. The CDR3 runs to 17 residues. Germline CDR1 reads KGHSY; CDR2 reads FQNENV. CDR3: CASSQDSHLDGDTEAFF. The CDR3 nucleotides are TGTGCCAGCAGCCAAGACAGCCATTTGGATGGGGACACTGAAGCTTTCTTT. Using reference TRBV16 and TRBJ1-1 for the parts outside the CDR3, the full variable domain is GEEVAQTPKHLVRGEGQKAKLYCAPIKGHSYVFWYQQVLKNEFKFLISFQNENVFDETGMPKERFSAKCLPNSPCSLEIQATKLEDSAVYFCASSQDSHLDGDTEAFFGQGTRLTVV.

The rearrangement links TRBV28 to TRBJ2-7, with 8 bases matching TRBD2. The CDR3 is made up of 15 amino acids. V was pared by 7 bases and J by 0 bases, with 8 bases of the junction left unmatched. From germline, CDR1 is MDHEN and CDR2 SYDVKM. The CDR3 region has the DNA TGTGCCAGCACCGGTGTCGGGAGGGCCTCCTACGAGCAGTACTTC. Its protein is CASTGVGRASYEQYF.

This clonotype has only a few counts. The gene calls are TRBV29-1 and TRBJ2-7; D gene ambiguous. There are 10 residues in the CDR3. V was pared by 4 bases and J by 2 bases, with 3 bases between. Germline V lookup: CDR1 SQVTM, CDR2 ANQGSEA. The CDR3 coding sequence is TGCAGCGTTGTCACCTACGAGCAGTACTTC. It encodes CSVVTYEQYF.

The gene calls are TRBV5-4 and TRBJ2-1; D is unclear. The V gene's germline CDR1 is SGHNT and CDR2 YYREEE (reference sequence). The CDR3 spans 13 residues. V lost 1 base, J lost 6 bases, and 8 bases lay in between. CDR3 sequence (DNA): TGTGCCAGCAGCTTGTTTGGCAGCAATGAGCAGTTCTTC. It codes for CASSLFGSNEQFF.

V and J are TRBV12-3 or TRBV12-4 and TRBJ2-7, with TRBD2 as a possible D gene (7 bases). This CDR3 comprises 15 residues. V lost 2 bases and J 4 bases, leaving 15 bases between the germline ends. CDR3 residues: CASSLLAGAGYEQYF. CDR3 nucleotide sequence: TGTGCCAGCAGTTTACTGGCGGGGGCGGGGTACGAGCAGTACTTC.

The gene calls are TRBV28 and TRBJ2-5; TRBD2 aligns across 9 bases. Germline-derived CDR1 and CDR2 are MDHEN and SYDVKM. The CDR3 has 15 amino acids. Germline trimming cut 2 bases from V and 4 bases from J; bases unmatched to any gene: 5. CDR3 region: CASSLVSGRAETQYF. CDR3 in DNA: TGTGCCAGCAGTTTAGTTAGCGGGAGAGCAGAGACCCAGTACTTC.

The CDR3 protein is CASSQSAVGNEQFF. CDR3 nucleotide sequence: TGTGCCAGCAGCCAATCGGCCGTAGGAAATGAGCAGTTCTTC. The rearrangement joins TRBV4-2 to TRBJ2-1; D gene ambiguous. Trimming cost V 2 bases and J 7 bases, with 12 bases left between them. The CDR3 extends over 14 amino acids. Germline values: CDR1 LGHNA, CDR2 YNFKEQ.

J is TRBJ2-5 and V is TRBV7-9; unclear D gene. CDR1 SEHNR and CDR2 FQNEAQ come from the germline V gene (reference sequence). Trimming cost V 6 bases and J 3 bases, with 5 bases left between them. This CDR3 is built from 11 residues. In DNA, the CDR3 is TGTGCCAGCAGTTATAAAGAGACCCAGTACTTC. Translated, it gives CASSYKETQYF.

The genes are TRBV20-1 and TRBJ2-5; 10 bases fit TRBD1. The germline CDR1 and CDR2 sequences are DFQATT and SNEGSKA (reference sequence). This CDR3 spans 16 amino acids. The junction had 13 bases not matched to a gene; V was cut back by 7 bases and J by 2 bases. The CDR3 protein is CSGNRDRGTLQETQYF. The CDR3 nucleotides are TGCAGTGGGAACCGGGACAGGGGAACTCTACAAGAGACCCAGTACTTC.

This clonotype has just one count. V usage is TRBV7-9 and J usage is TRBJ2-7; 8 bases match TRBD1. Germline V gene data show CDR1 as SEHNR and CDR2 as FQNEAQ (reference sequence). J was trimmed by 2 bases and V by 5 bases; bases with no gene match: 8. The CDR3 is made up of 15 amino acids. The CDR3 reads CASSTRQGPTYEQYF. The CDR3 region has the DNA TGTGCCAGCAGCACTCGACAGGGGCCGACCTACGAGCAGTACTTC.

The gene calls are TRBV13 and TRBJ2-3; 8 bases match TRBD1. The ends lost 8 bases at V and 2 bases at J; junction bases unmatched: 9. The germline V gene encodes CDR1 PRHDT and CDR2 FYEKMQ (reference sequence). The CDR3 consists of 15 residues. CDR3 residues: CASAGDRTYTDTQYF. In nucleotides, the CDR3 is TGTGCCAGCGCTGGGGACAGGACATACACAGATACGCAGTATTTT.

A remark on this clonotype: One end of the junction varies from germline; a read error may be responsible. The CDR3 DNA reads as TGTGCCAGCAGCGGACAGGGAGTCTCCAACGAGCAGTACTTC. Translating it yields CASSGQGVSNEQYF. The rearrangement links TRBV12-3 or TRBV12-4 to TRBJ2-7, with TRBD1 matching over 8 bases. This CDR3 is built from 14 residues.

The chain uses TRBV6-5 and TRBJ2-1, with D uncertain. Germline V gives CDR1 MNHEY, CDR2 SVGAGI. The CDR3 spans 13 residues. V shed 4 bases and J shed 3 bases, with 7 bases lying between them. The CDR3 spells CASSSRIYNEQFF. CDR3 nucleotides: TGTGCCAGCAGTTCCCGGATCTACAATGAGCAGTTCTTC.

DNA for the CDR3: TGTGCCAGCAGAACGCAGGCGTCCGAGCAGTACTTC. This gives the protein CASRTQASEQYF. The J gene is TRBJ2-7, the V gene TRBV28; no clear D. The V gene's germline CDR1 is MDHEN and CDR2 SYDVKM. This CDR3 has 12 amino acids. V lost 6 bases, J lost 6 bases, and 12 bases lay in between.

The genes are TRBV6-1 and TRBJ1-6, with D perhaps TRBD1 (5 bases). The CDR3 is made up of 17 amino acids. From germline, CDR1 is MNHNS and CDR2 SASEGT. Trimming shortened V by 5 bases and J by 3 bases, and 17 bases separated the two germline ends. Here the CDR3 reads CASSPYQPTVYNSPLHF. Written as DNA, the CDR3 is TGTGCCAGCAGTCCTTACCAGCCGACAGTCTATAATTCACCCCTCCACTTT.

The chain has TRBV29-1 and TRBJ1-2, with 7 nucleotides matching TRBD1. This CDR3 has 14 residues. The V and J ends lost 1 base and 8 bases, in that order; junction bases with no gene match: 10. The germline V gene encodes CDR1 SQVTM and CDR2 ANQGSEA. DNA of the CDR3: TGCAGCGTTGAAGCTCCGGGACAGTCGAGCGGCTACACCTTC. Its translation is CSVEAPGQSSGYTF.

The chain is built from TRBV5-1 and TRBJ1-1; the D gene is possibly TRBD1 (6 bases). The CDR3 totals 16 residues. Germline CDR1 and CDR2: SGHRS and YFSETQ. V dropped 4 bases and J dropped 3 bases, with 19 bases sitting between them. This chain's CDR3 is CASSGGREEVDTEAFF. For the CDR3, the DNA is TGCGCCAGCAGCGGGGGCCGGGAGGAAGTGGACACTGAAGCTTTCTTT.